This T cell receptor (beta chain) comes out of a study of human thymus T cells (dated by TCRdb to about 2020). About the investigation overall: The study used under ten infant thymus samples plus four related peripheral blood samples to characterize TCR alpha and beta repertoires. The cohort included about six male and a couple of female infants, with donor ages spanning 7 to 244 days.

Including the terminal cysteine and phenylalanine, the CDR3 comprises 16 residues. This entry keeps only the CDR3 DNA: 48 bases, framed from base 1. Sequences SGHDT (CDR1) and YYEEEE (CDR2) are obtained from the germline V gene. TCRB and TCRAD loci were amplified from a standardized quantity of quality-controlled genomic DNA using the immunoSEQ multiplex PCR assay. The amplicons spanned the V(D)J region and were long enough to cover the CDR3 and allow V and J genes to be identified. The commercial immunoSEQ service was used to sequence amplicons on an Illumina platform. Processing in the source paper ran as follows. Corrections for primer bias and sequencing errors followed previously described methods, while TCRAD and TCRB definitions were based on the IMGT database. Repertoires were analysed with immunoSEQ Analyzer 3.0 and VDJTools, covering basic statistics, V/J segment usage, diversity estimates, rarefaction and pairwise overlap. To estimate diversity, the Chao1, ChaoE, Efron-Thisted, Shannon and inverse Simpson indices were applied, and diversity was also estimated on datasets down-sampled to the smallest sample. Repertoire overlap was assessed by strict matching of CDR3 nucleotide sequence, V gene and J gene, and clustering was done by Jaccard-based multidimensional scaling. TCRdb re-hosts the immuneACCESS table, in-frame sequences only. Its copies lack some clones; in the studies checked, an unresolved V gene accounts for under half of them, and the cause for the rest is not known. The V and J calls and the clone size are those of that table, but D and trimming were determined from the DNA. This sample holds fewer than 90,000 clones; approximately 96% were observed only once. 0.031% of the sample belongs to the ten largest clones.

The research as a whole found: The related research reported highly overlapping thymic TCR repertoires among unrelated individuals. Thymus samples yielded on average roughly 800,000 unique TCRB clonotypes, compared with some 83,000 from blood samples. Biased V and J gene segment usage appeared to be present in both thymic and peripheral blood repertoires.

The thymus tissue came from surgical resects taken out during corrective cardiac surgery. Donors were immunologically healthy infants undergoing open corrective cardiac surgery for congenital heart defects in Finland. Thymocytes were mechanically released from the tissue and were stored as pellets of roughly 9-31 million cells at -70 degrees C. A QIAsymphony instrument was used to extract genomic DNA from the frozen cell pellets. Comment on this clone: Its antigen is currently not known. Relative to the germline gene, one junction end is altered; a read error may explain this.

The sequence came from a boy under two years old with a congenital heart defect but otherwise immunologically healthy. Rearrangement joined TRBV5-6 to TRBJ2-5; the central 7 bases match TRBD2. Sequencing used thymus tissue. The CDR3 reads as follows: CASTSVGEGGQETQYF. The nucleotide sequence is given as TGTGCTAGCACCTCAGTCGGGGAGGGAGGCCAAGAGACCCAGTACTTC.